These 32 T cell receptor beta chains were all obtained from the same sample, sequenced in a study of cytomegalovirus exposure and HLA in healthy donors. The PCR had 60 Vbeta and 13 Jbeta primers. Only in-frame clones appear in the TCRdb table, and some are missing; sequencing was by immunoSEQ multiplex PCR. The sample lists 100,000 to 150,000 clones, roughly 80% occurring once. The sample comprised PBMCs. The receptor set was obtained from a male donor in good health and CMV-seronegative.

This chain links TRBV6-6 with TRBJ2-7, with D possibly TRBD1 on 6 matching bases. Trimming shortened V by 0 bases and J by 5 bases, and 14 bases separated the two germline ends. Germline CDR1 is MNHNY and CDR2 is SVGAGI (reference sequence). CDR3 length equals 15 residues. The CDR3 here is CASSYSVAGDHEQYF. In nucleotides, the CDR3 is TGTGCCAGCAGTTACTCGGTAGCAGGGGACCACGAGCAGTACTTC.

V is TRBV6-6 and J is TRBJ1-1; TRBD1 agrees at 9 bases. The J segment lost 4 bases and the V segment lost 7 bases, leaving 10 bases of the junction unmatched. CDR1 MNHNY and CDR2 SVGAGI come from the germline V gene (reference sequence). There are 15 residues in the CDR3. This chain's CDR3 is CASIRKDRGATEAFF. In DNA, the CDR3 is TGTGCCAGCATCAGAAAGGACAGGGGAGCCACTGAAGCTTTCTTT.

This clone was detected only a few times. V usage is TRBV29-1 and J usage is TRBJ2-1; TRBD2 agrees at 9 bases. This CDR3 contains 14 residues. V shed 4 bases and J 8 bases; nucleotides not matched to a gene: 9. The germline gives CDR1 SQVTM, CDR2 ANQGSEA. In nucleotides, the CDR3 is TGCAGCGTTGTCCGCGGGAGGGCCTGGGATGAGCAGTTCTTC. Translation gives CSVVRGRAWDEQFF.

The V call is TRBV5-6, the J call TRBJ2-3, with unresolved D. Looked up from germline, CDR1 is SGHDT and CDR2 is YYEEEE. V was cut by 0 bases and J by 5 bases, with 13 bases left in between. CDR3 length: 15 residues. The CDR3: CASSLVSQRVDTQYF. The CDR3 DNA is TGTGCCAGCAGCTTGGTATCCCAAAGAGTAGATACGCAGTATTTT.

V gene TRBV6-1 combines with J gene TRBJ2-7; D perhaps matches TRBD1 (6 bases). CDR3 length equals 14 residues. The V end lost 7 bases, the J end lost 6 bases, and 19 bases lay between the germline ends. Germline-derived CDR1 and CDR2 are MNHNS and SASEGT. In DNA form, the CDR3 reads TGTGCCAGCATCACGAGGGGGAGTGGGGGCGAGCAGTACTTC. This translates into CASITRGSGGEQYF.

The chain uses TRBV4-3 and TRBJ2-7, with 10 positions matching TRBD2. Germline CDR1 is LGHNA and CDR2 is YSLEER. This CDR3 is built from 15 residues. V shed 0 bases and J 4 bases; nucleotides not matched to a gene: 3. The CDR3 sequence: CASSQDTSGEYEQYF. The CDR3, as DNA: TGCGCCAGCAGCCAAGATACTAGCGGGGAGTACGAGCAGTACTTC.

The chain joins TRBV5-1 to TRBJ1-3, with D unresolved. Germline CDR1 SGHRS, CDR2 YFSETQ. V dropped 0 bases and J dropped 0 bases, with 10 bases sitting between them. The CDR3 covers 16 residues. The CDR3 sequence: CASSLGPGGSGNTIYF. CDR3 in DNA: TGCGCCAGCAGCTTGGGGCCTGGAGGCTCTGGAAACACCATATATTTT.

The chain combines TRBV18 with TRBJ2-7; maybe TRBD2 (5 bases). Trimming pared 3 bases from V and 0 bases from J, leaving 9 bases between. Germline V gene sequence: CDR1 KGHSH, CDR2 LQKENI. The CDR3 covers 14 residues. The CDR3 DNA reads TGTGCCAGCTCACCGGACTGGAGCTCCTACGAGCAGTACTTC. Amino acids: CASSPDWSSYEQYF.

The table lists this clone with a count of one. The genes are TRBV5-4 and TRBJ2-7; perhaps TRBD1 as D (6 bases). The CDR3 has 14 amino acids. The V gene lost 2 bases and the J gene lost 6 bases, with 15 bases spanning the gap. CDR1 and CDR2 (germline): SGHNT, YYREEE (reference sequence). The CDR3, as DNA: TGTGCCAGCAGCTTCCCCTCAACAGGGACCGAGCAGTACTTC. Translation: CASSFPSTGTEQYF.

The chain recombines TRBV7-2 with TRBJ2-1; 7 nucleotides match TRBD2. CDR1 and CDR2 (germline): SGHTA, FQGNSA. The CDR3 sequence is 17 residues long. V lost 1 base and J lost 3; bases outside the gene matches: 9. CDR3 in amino acids: CASSLVGGSGLYNEQFF. The CDR3, as DNA: TGTGCCAGCAGCTTAGTGGGGGGGTCGGGCCTCTACAATGAGCAGTTCTTC.

This chain joins TRBV7-2 and TRBJ2-5, with TRBD1 identical over 9 bases. The germline V gene has CDR1 SGHTA and CDR2 FQGNSA. After removal of 5 bases from V and 5 bases from J, the junction contained 6 bases not matched to a gene. The CDR3 covers 14 residues. The CDR3 protein is CASSNPTGGETQYF. The CDR3 DNA sequence: TGTGCCAGCAGCAACCCGACAGGGGGTGAGACCCAGTACTTC.

This sequence joins TRBV2 and TRBJ2-7, with a tentative D call TRBD1 (6 bases). CDR3 size: 13 residues. Germline CDR1 SNHLY, CDR2 FYNNEI. V was shortened by 5 bases and J by 3 bases, with 11 bases between the two germline ends. The CDR3 spells CASSMTGLYEQYF. The CDR3 coding sequence is TGTGCCAGCAGTATGACAGGCCTCTACGAGCAGTACTTC.

This chain uses TRBV9 with TRBJ2-1; weak D call: TRBD2 (6 bases). Germline V CDR1 and CDR2: SGDLS, YYNGEE. Trimming removed 0 bases from V and 10 bases from J, with 8 bases in between. The CDR3 totals 12 residues. CDR3 residues: CASSVDTSEQFF. As DNA, the CDR3 is TGTGCCAGCAGCGTAGATACTAGCGAGCAGTTCTTC.

The J gene is TRBJ1-2, the V gene TRBV11-2; D might be TRBD1 (6 bases). Germline loops: CDR1 SGHAT, CDR2 FQNNGV. CDR3 length equals 16 residues. Trimming removed 4 bases at V and 5 bases at J, with 20 bases between. The CDR3 protein is CASSSLGGRKGYGYTF. The CDR3 DNA sequence: TGTGCCAGCAGCTCCCTAGGGGGACGCAAAGGGTATGGCTACACCTTC.

The chain has TRBV6-5 and TRBJ2-1; D might be TRBD2 (7 bases). Germline V gives CDR1 MNHEY, CDR2 SVGAGI. The V gene lost 6 bases and the J gene lost 5 bases, with 14 bases spanning the gap. The CDR3 spans 14 residues. Here the CDR3 DNA reads TGTGCCAGCAGCCCGGGGGGCTTGAACAATGAGCAGTTCTTC. Protein product: CASSPGGLNNEQFF.

This clone was counted only a few times. The chain joins TRBV5-4 to TRBJ1-4; D is perhaps TRBD1 (6 bases). The CDR3 contains 16 residues. Germline values: CDR1 SGHNT, CDR2 YYREEE (reference sequence). V shed 0 bases and J shed 8 bases, with 17 bases lying between them. This chain's CDR3 is CASSLDRASVREKLFF. The CDR3 nucleotides are TGTGCCAGCAGCTTGGACAGGGCGTCGGTTCGGGAAAAACTGTTTTTT. The full variable domain, with the rest looked up from reference TRBV5-4 and TRBJ1-4, is ETGVTQSPTHLIKTRGQQVTLRCSSQSGHNTVSWYQQALGQGPQFIFQYYREEENGRGNFPPRFSGLQFPNYSSELNVNALELDDSALYLCASSLDRASVREKLFFGSGTQLSVL.

The genes are TRBV29-1 and TRBJ2-7, with TRBD1 matching 11 bases. There are 13 residues in the CDR3. Trimming at V came to 6 bases and at J to 5 bases, leaving 6 bases not matched to a gene. Looked up from germline, CDR1 is SQVTM and CDR2 is ANQGSEA. CDR3: CSVGGTGGDEQYF. In DNA form, the CDR3 reads TGCAGCGTAGGTGGGACAGGGGGGGACGAGCAGTACTTC.

This sequence joins TRBV9 and TRBJ1-2; 10 bases agree with TRBD1. The J segment lost 8 bases and the V segment lost 3 bases, leaving 7 bases of the junction unmatched. The CDR3 consists of 14 residues. Germline CDR1 reads SGDLS; CDR2 reads YYNGEE. The CDR3: CASSATGTGVGYTF. The CDR3 DNA reads as TGTGCCAGCAGCGCTACCGGGACAGGGGTGGGCTACACCTTC.

This clone turned up a few times. The J gene is TRBJ1-3, the V gene TRBV30; D remains ambiguous. V was cut by 1 base and J by 4 bases, with 5 bases left in between. The CDR3 is 12 residues long. Germline V gene lookup returns CDR1 GTSNPN and CDR2 SVGIG (reference sequence). The CDR3 region is CAWSARGNTIYF. In DNA form, the CDR3 reads TGTGCCTGGAGTGCCAGAGGAAACACCATATATTTT.

This clone was counted a few times. The chain is built from TRBV4-2 and TRBJ1-5; 7 bases map to TRBD1. CDR1 and CDR2 from the germline V gene are LGHNA and YNFKEQ. The J segment lost 8 bases and the V segment lost 0 bases, leaving 7 bases of the junction unmatched. CDR3 length: 15 amino acids. The CDR3 coding sequence is TGTGCCAGCAGCCAAGATCGACAGGGTAAGGAGCCCCAGCATTTT. Its translation is CASSQDRQGKEPQHF.

The chain uses TRBV30 and TRBJ1-2; 8 bases agree with TRBD1. J lost 11 bases, V lost 4 bases, and 6 bases had no gene match. Germline CDR1 is GTSNPN and CDR2 is SVGIG (reference sequence). This CDR3 comprises 11 residues. The CDR3 spells CAWITGQVYTF. DNA of the CDR3: TGTGCCTGGATTACGGGACAGGTTTACACCTTC.

The CDR3, as DNA: TGCGCCAGCAGCCAAGGTCCTGGGGCTAGCGGGGGGCCTTGGGCCGGGGAGCTGTTTTTT. It codes for CASSQGPGASGGPWAGELFF. J is TRBJ2-2 and V is TRBV4-3; 11 bases map to TRBD2. Germline V lookup: CDR1 LGHNA, CDR2 YSLEER. With 1 base clipped from V and 6 bases from J, the junction kept 16 bases outside the gene matches. This CDR3 comprises 20 residues.

This rearrangement joins TRBV6-5 to TRBJ2-2; 7 bases are shared with TRBD1. Germline CDR1 reads MNHEY; CDR2 reads SVGAGI. The V segment lost 2 bases and the J segment 4 bases; nucleotides outside the gene matches: 4. The CDR3 totals 15 residues. CDR3 in amino acids: CASSYGRGSTGELFF. The CDR3 bases are TGTGCCAGCAGTTACGGCAGGGGGTCCACCGGGGAGCTGTTTTTT.

The J gene is TRBJ2-7, the V gene TRBV7-9, with D unresolved. This CDR3 has 14 residues. Trimming cost V 0 bases and J 6 bases, with 12 bases left between them. Germline CDR1 SEHNR, CDR2 FQNEAQ (reference sequence). CDR3 DNA sequence: TGTGCCAGCAGCTTAGCGCCTCGTACAGCCGAGCAGTACTTC. Amino acid sequence: CASSLAPRTAEQYF.

The chain links TRBV6-6 to TRBJ1-3; TRBD1 might be the D (6 bases). This CDR3 region has 14 residues. Germline CDR1 reads MNHNY; CDR2 reads SVGAGI (reference sequence). V dropped 7 bases and J dropped 0 bases, with 10 bases sitting between them. CDR3 nucleotides: TGTGCCAGCACCAGGACAGTCTCTGGAAACACCATATATTTT. This encodes CASTRTVSGNTIYF.

The V call is TRBV4-2, the J call TRBJ1-2, with no clear D. V was clipped by 2 bases and J by 7 bases, with 14 bases between them. The CDR3 loop spans 14 amino acids. Germline assignment: CDR1 LGHNA and CDR2 YNFKEQ. In nucleotides, the CDR3 is TGTGCCAGCAGCCAAACCCTAACTGCCCCTGGCTACACCTTC. This gives the protein CASSQTLTAPGYTF.

The chain links TRBV9 to TRBJ1-5; unclear D gene. Trimming pared 4 bases from V and 4 bases from J, leaving 9 bases between. This CDR3 spans 13 amino acids. Germline V gene lookup returns CDR1 SGDLS and CDR2 YYNGEE. The CDR3 is CASSRTENQPQHF. The CDR3 DNA sequence: TGTGCCAGCAGCCGTACAGAGAATCAGCCCCAGCATTTT.

This clone was seen only once. The J gene is TRBJ1-6, the V gene TRBV7-2; 8 bases align to TRBD1. CDR3 size: 15 residues. With 5 bases clipped from V and 7 bases from J, the junction kept 7 bases outside the gene matches. CDR1 is SGHTA, CDR2 FQGNSA, per germline. The CDR3 here is CASSPWTGPNSPLHF. The CDR3 DNA follows: TGTGCCAGCAGCCCCTGGACAGGGCCAAATTCACCCCTCCACTTT.

This chain uses TRBV6-5 with TRBJ1-3, with no clear D. Germline V gene sequence: CDR1 MNHEY, CDR2 SVGAGI. V lost 0 bases, J lost 5 bases, and 11 bases lay in between. The CDR3 sequence is 15 residues long. CDR3 residues: CASSYSRDWRNTIYF. CDR3 DNA sequence: TGTGCCAGCAGTTACTCGAGGGATTGGAGAAACACCATATATTTT.

CDR3: CASSPGGGGGSPLHF. The CDR3 nucleotides read TGTGCCAGCAGTCCAGGAGGCGGGGGCGGCTCACCCCTCCACTTT. The V and J genes are TRBV7-6 and TRBJ1-6, with a possible D match to TRBD1 (6 bases). Germline assignment: CDR1 SGHVS and CDR2 FNYEAQ. The CDR3 covers 15 residues. V lost 6 bases, J lost 10 bases, and 19 bases lay in between.

The CDR3 DNA follows: TGTGCCAGCAGTTTGGGACAGGGTGGCAATGAGCAGTTCTTC. Translating it yields CASSLGQGGNEQFF. This chain connects TRBV27 to TRBJ2-1, with TRBD1 matching over 9 bases. The CDR3 runs to 14 residues. Germline V CDR1 and CDR2: MNHEY, SMNVEV (reference sequence). V shed 3 bases and J 6 bases; nucleotides not matched to a gene: 3.

V gene TRBV28 combines with J gene TRBJ1-2, with a possible D match to TRBD1 (5 bases). Germline loops: CDR1 MDHEN, CDR2 SYDVKM. Trimming cost V 6 bases and J 3 bases, with 14 bases left between them. The length of the CDR3 is 14 residues. CDR3 residues: CASSLLGDDYGYTF. CDR3 coding DNA: TGTGCCAGCAGCCTCTTAGGGGATGACTATGGCTACACCTTC.